The source of this T cell receptor (beta chain) is a study of blood T cells in healthy people across ages. PCR was performed a second time for about 7 to 11 cycles using a sample-barcoded 5' primer and a J-beta primer mix. TCRdb passed the 5' RACE reads through MiXCR, listing each CDR3 protein once. Among 650,000 to 700,000 distinct CDR3 sequences, around 50% were seen once, and the ten largest hold around an eighth. This clonotype was sampled from a woman of 80 years or more in good health. Specimen: blood.

CDR3 in amino acids: CASSFQQVLGYTF. The CDR3, as DNA: TGTGCCAGCAGTTTTCAGCAGGTTTTGGGCTACACCTTC. This rearrangement joins TRBV12-3 or TRBV12-4 to TRBJ1-2; no definite D call. The V end lost 3 bases, the J end lost 8 bases, and 13 bases lay between the germline ends. This CDR3 comprises 13 residues.